The 23 T cell receptor beta chains reported below all come from one sample, sequenced in a study of T cells in women clearing cervical HPV infection (dated by TCRdb to 2016 to 2018). Library preparation was by the immunoSEQ multiplex PCR assay. TCRdb holds this immuneACCESS table with in-frame rearrangements only. Some clones are missing; in checked studies, unresolved V genes explain under half, and the rest has no known cause. The record for this sample contains about 39,000 clones. The ten largest clones add up to roughly 6% of the sample. The sequencing sample was made of blood buffy coat. The source is a woman between 18 and 70 years old with a cervical HPV16 infection that either progressed to CIN3+ or cleared (not recorded which).

A word on this clone: The read halts 3 residues ahead of the CDR3 end, with the missing end drawn from the germline J gene. The chain uses TRBV18 and TRBJ2-7; TRBD1 matches 9 bases. Germline CDR1 and CDR2: KGHSH and LQKENI. The CDR3 totals 15 residues. V lost 2 bases, J lost 5 bases, and 7 bases stayed unmatched. The CDR3 reads CASSPAATGGHEQYF. The CDR3 bases that were read are TGTGCCAGCTCACCAGCCGCGACAGGGGGTCACGAG.

To note about this clone: The CDR3 end is not reached by the read, which stops 3 residues before it; the germline J gene fills it in. V usage is TRBV6-2 or TRBV6-3 and J usage is TRBJ1-4, with 7 positions matching TRBD1. The germline CDR1 and CDR2 sequences are MNHEY and SVGEGT. CDR3 length: 11 amino acids. Partial CDR3 DNA: TGTGCCAGCACCTTACAGGGGAAA. This codes for CASTLQGK. The entire CDR3 protein reads CASTLQGKLFF.

For this clone: The CDR3 extends 3 residues past the end of the read, so its final part is completed from the germline J gene. The gene calls are TRBV20-1 and TRBJ2-6; 8 nucleotides match TRBD1. The CDR3 contains 18 residues. The germline CDR1 and CDR2 sequences are DFQATT and SNEGSKA (reference sequence). Trimming at V came to 4 bases and at J to 2 bases, leaving 13 bases not matched to a gene. CDR3 DNA (partial): TGCAGTGCTACAAAACAGGACAGGGTAGGGACTGGGGCCAACGTC. Its protein is CSATKQDRVGTGANV. The CDR3 as a whole reads CSATKQDRVGTGANVLTF.

Comment on this clone: Read coverage stops 3 residues before the CDR3 terminus; the germline J gene supplies the remainder. V gene TRBV20-1 combines with J gene TRBJ2-1; 13 nucleotides match TRBD2. This CDR3 is 17 amino acids long. J gave up 6 bases and V 4 bases, and 12 bases lay outside the gene matches. CDR1 DFQATT and CDR2 SNEGSKA come from the germline V gene (reference sequence). The CDR3 loop is CSAKGTSGGVFLNEQFF. Partial CDR3 DNA: TGCAGTGCTAAGGGTACTAGCGGGGGGGTCTTCCTCAATGAG.

Notes on this clone: The CDR3 goes on 3 residues after the read ends, and that part is filled in from the germline J gene. The chain links TRBV19 to TRBJ2-3; 7 nucleotides align to TRBD1. The V gene's germline CDR1 is LNHDA and CDR2 SQIVND (reference sequence). After removal of 5 bases from V and 3 bases from J, the junction contained 11 bases not matched to a gene. CDR3 size: 16 residues. The CDR3 sequence: CASSLPPVTGTDTQYF. CDR3 bases read: TGTGCCAGTAGTTTACCCCCCGTGACAGGGACAGATACG.

A word on this clone: The read finishes 3 residues shy of the CDR3 end, and the germline J gene is used to complete it. The genes are TRBV5-5 and TRBJ2-7; 9 nucleotides line up with TRBD1. Germline V lookup: CDR1 SGHKS, CDR2 YYEKEE (reference sequence). V shed 4 bases, J shed 6 bases, and the junction held 8 bases outside the gene matches. There are 14 residues in the CDR3. The CDR3 bases that were read are TGTGCCAGCAGCCGAAACAGGGGGCTGAGCGAG. Its translation is CASSRNRGLSE. In full, the CDR3 reads CASSRNRGLSEQYF.

As for this clone: The read stops 3 residues short of the end of the CDR3; the missing end is completed from the germline J gene. This sequence joins TRBV29-1 and TRBJ2-3; D might be TRBD2 (6 bases). The CDR3 runs 17 residues. Germline V gene data show CDR1 as SQVTM and CDR2 as ANQGSEA. V dropped 7 bases and J dropped 0 bases, with 23 bases sitting between them. The CDR3 protein is CSARIIAERTSTDTQYF. CDR3 DNA, as far as it was read: TGCAGCGCAAGGATAATAGCGGAGCGCACTAGCACAGATACG.

A note on this clone: Read sequence stops 3 residues before the CDR3 end, and the germline J gene provides the missing end. The chain links TRBV7-3 to TRBJ2-3, with TRBD1 identical over 7 bases. Losses at the gene ends were 3 bases for V and 6 bases for J; bases not matched to a gene: 3. CDR1 is SGHTA and CDR2 is FQGTGA in the germline V gene. The CDR3 runs to 13 residues. The CDR3 here is CASSLTGYDTQYF. The covered CDR3 bases are TGTGCCAGCAGCTTGACAGGGTACGATACG.

In regard to this clone: The read terminates 3 residues ahead of where the CDR3 ends, so the germline J gene completes it. V is TRBV18 and J is TRBJ1-2, with TRBD1 matching 11 bases. This CDR3 contains 15 residues. CDR1 and CDR2 (germline): KGHSH, LQKENI. CDR3 residues: CASSLRTGGTDTYTF. The sequenced part of the CDR3 DNA is TGTGCCAGCTCACTACGGACAGGGGGCACAGATACC.

Concerning this clone: The read terminates 3 residues before the CDR3 end, so the remaining end is supplied by the germline J gene. This chain joins TRBV20-1 and TRBJ2-7; possible D gene TRBD1, 6 bases. The V gene's germline CDR1 is DFQATT and CDR2 SNEGSKA (reference sequence). This CDR3 spans 17 amino acids. Trimming removed 7 bases at V and 6 bases at J, with 31 bases between. The CDR3 bases that were read are TGCAGTGTGGGCGAGGGGGACGGCGATCTTGGTTTCCGCGAG. Protein sequence: CSVGEGDGDLGFRE. From start to end, the CDR3 is CSVGEGDGDLGFREQYF.

Regarding this clone: The CDR3 goes on 3 residues after the read ends, and that part is filled in from the germline J gene. This rearrangement joins TRBV23-1 to TRBJ2-3, with D maybe TRBD2 (6 bases). TRBV23-1 is identified as an open reading frame with a role that is uncertain. With 6 bases removed from V and 3 bases from J, the gap between germline ends came to 25 bases. The CDR3 covers 18 residues. The sequenced part of the CDR3 DNA is TGCGCCAGCAGCCCCCCGGGGGATCGGGTTAATAGTACAGATACG. It yields the protein CASSPPGDRVNSTDT. The full CDR3 protein is CASSPPGDRVNSTDTQYF.

Details on this clone: The sequence runs out 3 residues before the end of the CDR3; the remainder is reconstructed from the germline J gene. The chain employs TRBV18 and TRBJ1-2; D is unresolved. The V end lost 0 bases, the J end lost 7 bases, and 6 bases lay between the germline ends. This CDR3 is built from 12 residues. The V gene's germline CDR1 is KGHSH and CDR2 LQKENI. The sequenced part of the CDR3 DNA is TGTGCCAGCTCACCACCACAGATTGGC. Translation: CASSPPQIG. The entire CDR3 protein is CASSPPQIGYTF.

The chain's CDR3 is CSAPRVPSTDTQYF. The DNA read from the CDR3 is TGCAGTGCTCCGCGGGTGCCTAGCACAGATACC. V gene TRBV20-1 combines with J gene TRBJ2-5; D may be TRBD2 (5 bases). From the germline J gene comes the end of the CDR3, since the read stops 3 residues before it. CDR3 length equals 14 residues. The germline V gene has CDR1 DFQATT and CDR2 SNEGSKA (reference sequence).

Worth noting for this clone: The read comes to an end 3 residues before the CDR3 does, leaving the germline J gene to fill in the end. The gene calls are TRBV19 and TRBJ1-2, with a tentative D call TRBD1 (6 bases). Germline values: CDR1 LNHDA, CDR2 SQIVND (reference sequence). The CDR3 runs to 11 residues. The DNA read from the CDR3 is TGTGCCAGTAAAAGGGGGAGCGAC. This encodes CASKRGSD. The complete CDR3 protein is CASKRGSDYTF.

Points on this clone: From the germline J gene comes the end of the CDR3, since the read stops 3 residues before it. The rearrangement links TRBV7-2 to TRBJ2-3; 8 bases fit TRBD1. CDR1 is SGHTA, CDR2 FQGNSA, per germline. The CDR3 is 15 residues long. CDR3 protein: CASSRQGAWEETQYF. CDR3 DNA, as far as it was read: TGTGCCAGCAGCCGTCAGGGGGCCTGGGAAGAGACG.

Details on this clone: The read halts 3 residues ahead of the CDR3 end, with the missing end drawn from the germline J gene. This sequence joins TRBV5-1 and TRBJ2-1; tentative D call: TRBD1 (5 bases). CDR3 length: 15 amino acids. The germline V gene encodes CDR1 SGHRS and CDR2 YFSETQ. Trimming removed 3 bases at V and 3 bases at J, with 13 bases between. The covered CDR3 bases are TGCGCCAGCAGCTCCCAGGGCGGCCACTACAATGAG. Translating gives CASSSQGGHYNE. The complete CDR3 protein is CASSSQGGHYNEQFF.

Points on this clone: Read data end 3 residues before the CDR3 end; the end is taken from the germline J gene. This chain connects TRBV20-1 to TRBJ1-1; D perhaps matches TRBD1 (5 bases). The CDR3 totals 13 residues. Germline lookup yields CDR1 DFQATT and CDR2 SNEGSKA (reference sequence). Deletions cut 5 bases from V and 0 bases from J, with 10 bases between. The CDR3 sequence is CSAHRQLNTEAFF. CDR3 DNA (partial): TGCAGTGCTCATAGACAGCTGAACACTGAA.

Considering frequency, this clone is medium-sized. The DNA ends 3 residues before the CDR3 does, and the rest of the CDR3 is filled in from the germline J gene. The rearrangement joins TRBV4-2 to TRBJ2-1; 10 bases fit TRBD2. Trimming cost V 4 bases and J 0 bases; bases outside gene matches: 15. CDR3 length: 20 residues. Germline V gene sequence: CDR1 LGHNA, CDR2 YNFKEQ. Incomplete CDR3 DNA: TGTGCCAGCAGCCCAAAAAGCGGGGGGGCATCCTTTAGCTCCTACAATGAG. It encodes CASSPKSGGASFSSYNE. Given in full, the CDR3 is CASSPKSGGASFSSYNEQFF.

Note on this clone: The observed sequence ends 3 residues before the CDR3 terminus, with the missing tail filled in from the germline J gene. The genes are TRBV2 and TRBJ2-3; TRBD2 matches at 10 bases. This CDR3 has 15 amino acids. With 8 bases clipped from V and 1 base from J, the junction kept 6 bases outside the gene matches. CDR1 and CDR2 (germline): SNHLY, FYNNEI. The CDR3 bases that were read are TGTGCCAGCGACTCCGGGACTAGCGGCACAGATACG. Translating gives CASDSGTSGTDT. The entire CDR3 reads CASDSGTSGTDTQYF.

Concerning this clone: The read terminates 3 residues before the CDR3 end, so the remaining end is supplied by the germline J gene. This chain links TRBV5-1 with TRBJ2-3, with a possible D match to TRBD1 (5 bases). Germline CDR1 SGHRS, CDR2 YFSETQ. V lost 2 bases, J lost 5 bases, and 9 bases lay in between. The CDR3 has 13 amino acids. CDR3 bases read: TGCGCCAGCAGCTTCCAGGGTGAAGATACG. Residues: CASSFQGEDT. The full CDR3 is CASSFQGEDTQYF.

This chain's CDR3 is CASSLRGQGLPYEQYF. The CDR3 bases that were read are TGTGCCAGCAGCCTAAGGGGTCAGGGGCTCCCCTACGAG. V is TRBV14 and J is TRBJ2-7; D perhaps matches TRBD1 (6 bases). The read comes to an end 3 residues before the CDR3 does, leaving the germline J gene to fill in the end. CDR1 is SGHDN, CDR2 FVKESK, per germline. V was shortened by 4 bases and J by 2 bases, with 18 bases between the two germline ends. This CDR3 has 16 amino acids.

Comments on this clone: The read terminates 3 residues ahead of where the CDR3 ends, so the germline J gene completes it. The chain recombines TRBV12-3 or TRBV12-4 with TRBJ1-5, with a possible D match to TRBD1 (6 bases). The CDR3 runs to 18 residues. Trimming left V 8 bases short and J 0 bases short, with 23 bases between. The part of the CDR3 DNA that was read is TGTGCCAGCCAGGCTGGGGGGGCCGCTTCTTATAGCAATCAGCCC. Translating gives CASQAGGAASYSNQP. The complete CDR3 protein is CASQAGGAASYSNQPQHF.

CDR3 DNA, as far as it was read: TGTGCCAGCAGCGGGACAGGAACAGATACG. Translation: CASSGTGTDT. The whole CDR3 is CASSGTGTDTQYF. The chain employs TRBV7-3 and TRBJ2-3, with 8 bases matching TRBD1. The observed sequence ends 3 residues before the CDR3 terminus, with the missing tail filled in from the germline J gene. The CDR3 contains 13 residues. V dropped 5 bases and J dropped 3; count of bases not matched to a gene: 1. Germline assignment: CDR1 SGHTA and CDR2 FQGTGA.